This T cell receptor beta chain came from a study of T cell changes during pregnancy in multiple sclerosis. This clone was seen a few times. The germline gives CDR1 MRHNA, CDR2 SNTAGT. The J segment lost 2 bases and the V segment lost 0 bases, leaving 0 bases of the junction unmatched. CDR3 length: 15 amino acids. Clones were sequenced by immunoSEQ multiplex PCR, and TCRdb holds only the in-frame ones, with some missing. The sample includes tens of thousands of clones, 92% of them seen just once. This sample comprised peripheral blood, obtained in the second trimester of pregnancy. The V call is TRBV6-4, the J call TRBJ2-3; 9 bases fit TRBD1. The sequence was collected from a female donor in good health, enrolled as a control in a pregnancy study. In nucleotides, the CDR3 is TGTGCCAGCAGTGACTCACAGGGGGCCACAGATACGCAGTATTTT. Translation gives CASSDSQGATDTQYF.